This T cell receptor (beta chain) derives from a study of a mutant IDH1 vaccine in newly diagnosed glioma. Study as a whole: Vaccination started 4-6 weeks after radiotherapy alone, or with temozolomide cycles.

Points on this clone: The antigen is undetermined.

Time point defined: week 35, safety follow-up. Vaccination used 300 ug of mutant IDH1 20-mer peptide per dose, with topical imiquimod. The data were produced by immunoSEQ multiplex PCR, yet TCRdb's version contains in-frame clones alone and is incomplete. The top ten hold roughly 3.2% of the sample, which has 30,000 to 40,000 clones, around 80% seen once. CDR3 size: 18 residues. V lost 5 bases, J lost 3 bases, and 20 bases lay in between. The germline gives CDR1 SGHVS, CDR2 FQNEAQ. The TCR sequence derives from a man aged 35-49 years with glioma. Some clones in this sample may be carry-over from other donors' samples. Sample: PBMCs, taken from a glioma patient whose treatment included an IDH1 peptide vaccine. The J gene is TRBJ2-6, the V gene TRBV7-8; the D call may be TRBD1 or TRBD2 (6 bases each). The DNA of the CDR3 is TGTGCCAGCAGCCGGGGGCTCGTGCGTATGAGTGGGGCCAACGTCCTGACTTTC. Translation: CASSRGLVRMSGANVLTF.